The T cell receptor beta chain under discussion was sequenced for a study of blood T cell repertoires in COVID-19. At the level of the study: Spain, Italy and the United States supplied samples that represented acute and convalescent COVID-19. T cells, B-cell-depleted T cells, or PBMCs provided the cDNA or gDNA that served as material.

In Seattle, patients joined the study during active infection and were tracked longitudinally. Authors' methods: How many nucleated cells were present was estimated from reference gene primer amplification. Sequencing was performed with immunoSEQ multiplex PCR; in TCRdb, only in-frame clones are kept and a portion is missing. V, J and clone size were drawn from that table, and D and trimming were deduced from the DNA. The data hold 150,000 to 180,000 clones, with 65% to 90% observed a single time. CDR3 length: 14 residues. The germline V gene encodes CDR1 SGHRS and CDR2 YFSETQ. After removal of 4 bases from V and 8 bases from J, the junction contained 8 bases not matched to a gene.

Sequenced input: peripheral blood. The chain has TRBV5-1 and TRBJ1-4, with 7 bases aligning to TRBD1. The receptor's source is a woman aged 55-69 years with COVID-19, enrolled during active disease. The CDR3 nucleotides read TGCGCCAGCAGCCCTACAGGGGTTTGGGAAAAACTGTTTTTT. It translates to CASSPTGVWEKLFF.